What follows are 14 T cell receptor beta chains derived from one specimen sequenced in a study of blood T cells in healthy people across ages. A J-beta primer mix and a sample-barcoded 5' primer were used in a second PCR of about 7 to 12 cycles. TCRdb recomputed calls from the 5' RACE reads with MiXCR, one row per CDR3 protein. The profile shows about 800,000 distinct CDR3 sequences, about 62% of them singletons. The sample consisted of blood. The receptors here all came from a man aged 25 to 40 in good health.

This rearrangement joins TRBV5-1 to TRBJ2-6; D assignment may be TRBD1 or TRBD2 (5 bases each). This CDR3 has 19 amino acids. The ends were cut back, 4 bases at V and 1 base at J, with 21 bases in the middle. Per the germline V gene, CDR1 is SGHRS and CDR2 is YFSETQ. As DNA, the CDR3 is TGCGCCAGCAGCGAGGGACGGCGGATGGCTTTTTCTGGGGCCAACGTCCTGACTTTC. This codes for CASSEGRRMAFSGANVLTF.

The chain joins TRBV30 to TRBJ2-7; 8 nucleotides agree with TRBD2. Germline V lookup: CDR1 GTSNPN, CDR2 SVGIG (reference sequence). V lost 3 bases to trimming and J lost 2 bases; unmatched junction nucleotides: 3. The CDR3 runs 13 residues. The CDR3 coding sequence is TGTGCCTGGAGCACTAGCGGTCCCTACGAGCAGTACTTC. Translated, it gives CAWSTSGPYEQYF. The full variable domain, in which reference TRBV30 and TRBJ2-7 provide the parts outside the CDR3, is SQTIHQWPATLVQPVGSPLSLECTVEGTSNPNLYWYRQAAGRGLQLLFYSVGIGQISSEVPQNLSASRPQDRQFILSSKKLLLSDSGFYLCAWSTSGPYEQYFGPGTRLTVT.

The chain links TRBV7-9 to TRBJ2-3; possible D gene TRBD1, 7 bases. V dropped 1 base and J dropped 2 bases, with 19 bases sitting between them. The CDR3 runs 18 residues. CDR1 is SEHNR and CDR2 is FQNEAQ in the germline V gene (reference sequence). CDR3 DNA: TGTGCCAGCAGCTTAGTGGTGACTAGGAGGGGGCCCACAGATACGCAGTATTTT. Its protein product is CASSLVVTRRGPTDTQYF.

The rearrangement joins TRBV10-2 to TRBJ1-4, with a weak D call TRBD1 (6 bases). The CDR3 extends over 15 amino acids. In germline, CDR1 is WSHSY, CDR2 SAAADI. The ends were cut back, 6 bases at V and 3 bases at J, with 14 bases in the middle. The CDR3: CASRRSTGSNEKLFF. DNA of the CDR3: TGCGCCAGCAGGAGGTCGACAGGCTCTAATGAAAAACTGTTTTTT.

This clonotype was seen more than once but under ten times. This chain links TRBV5-1 with TRBJ1-1, with 7 bases identical to TRBD1. Germline values: CDR1 SGHRS, CDR2 YFSETQ. The junction had 11 bases not matched to a gene; V was cut back by 7 bases and J by 5 bases. The CDR3 contains 14 residues. CDR3 sequence reads: CASGEGAGGTEAFF. CDR3 DNA: TGCGCCAGCGGCGAGGGGGCCGGTGGAACTGAAGCTTTCTTT.

The V and J genes are TRBV5-6 and TRBJ2-1, with D perhaps matching TRBD2 (5 bases). V lost 5 bases to trimming and J lost 11 bases, with 11 bases between them. The CDR3 covers 11 residues. Germline V lookup: CDR1 SGHDT, CDR2 YYEEEE. The CDR3 sequence is CASRAGPQQFF. The CDR3 DNA follows: TGTGCCAGCAGGGCGGGCCCCCAGCAGTTCTTC.

The chain combines TRBV4-2 with TRBJ1-2; D call uncertain. Deletions cut 1 base from V and 0 bases from J, with 6 bases between. The CDR3 totals 14 residues. CDR1 and CDR2 from the germline V gene are LGHNA and YNFKEQ. The CDR3 here is CASSQAEANYGYTF. CDR3 in DNA: TGTGCCAGCAGCCAAGCAGAAGCTAACTATGGCTACACCTTC.

The V and J genes are TRBV29-1 and TRBJ2-1; D may be TRBD1 or TRBD2 (5 bases each). Germline assignment: CDR1 SQVTM and CDR2 ANQGSEA. This CDR3 comprises 14 residues. V was pared by 5 bases and J by 11 bases, with 22 bases between. The CDR3 is CSVFGAAGWDKQFF. As DNA, the CDR3 is TGCAGCGTTTTCGGGGCAGCTGGTTGGGATAAGCAGTTCTTC.

Only one count was recorded for this clonotype. This chain joins TRBV28 and TRBJ2-5; unclear D gene. V was pared by 6 bases and J by 13 bases, with 18 bases between. CDR1 is MDHEN and CDR2 is SYDVKM in the germline V gene. The CDR3 contains 12 residues. Here the CDR3 reads CASRTGTLPGYF. The CDR3 nucleotides read TGTGCCAGCAGGACGGGCACCCTGCCGGGGTACTTC. The full variable domain, its missing parts supplied by reference TRBV28 and TRBJ2-5, is DVKVTQSSRYLVKRTGEKVFLECVQDMDHENMFWYRQDPGLGLRLIYFSYDVKMKEKGDIPEGYSVSREKKERFSLILESASTNQTSMYLCASRTGTLPGYFGPGTRLLVL.

The rearrangement links TRBV12-3 or TRBV12-4 to TRBJ2-7; TRBD1 or TRBD2 may be the D gene (5 bases each). The V end lost 5 bases, the J end lost 7 bases, and 18 bases lay between the germline ends. CDR3 length equals 14 residues. CDR3: CASSRRGGLEEQYF. CDR3 sequence (DNA): TGTGCCAGCAGTCGACGGGGCGGGCTAGAGGAGCAGTACTTC.

Points on this clonotype: A much more abundant neighbour one base away suggests this may be a read error. The chain recombines TRBV7-2 with TRBJ2-5; D not resolved. Germline CDR1 and CDR2: SGHTA and FQGNSA. This CDR3 comprises 13 residues. The CDR3 sequence: CASSLRVQEIQYF. DNA of the CDR3: TGTGCCAGCAGCTTAAGGGTCCAAGAGATCCAGTACTTC.

The chain uses TRBV7-9 and TRBJ2-2; D not resolved. The V gene's germline CDR1 is SEHNR and CDR2 FQNEAQ (reference sequence). The CDR3 has 12 amino acids. V lost 2 bases and J 13 bases, leaving 11 bases between the germline ends. The CDR3: CASSLYRRWLFF. Here the CDR3 DNA reads TGTGCCAGCAGCTTATACCGGCGGTGGCTGTTTTTT. Full variable domain (rest looked up from reference TRBV7-9 and TRBJ2-2): DTGVSQNPRHKITKRGQNVTFRCDPISEHNRLYWYRQTLGQGPEFLTYFQNEAQLEKSRLLSDRFSAERPKGSFSTLEIQRTEQGDSAMYLCASSLYRRWLFFGEGSRLTVL.

The chain carries TRBV7-2 and TRBJ2-5; no reliable D call. Germline CDR1 reads SGHTA; CDR2 reads FQGNSA. V was pared by 5 bases and J by 5 bases, with 12 bases between. The CDR3 covers 13 residues. The CDR3 reads CASSPKMRETQYF. The CDR3 coding sequence is TGTGCCAGCAGCCCCAAAATGAGGGAGACCCAGTACTTC.

In DNA form, the CDR3 reads TGCAGTGCTTCTCCGGAAGTCGAGACCCAGTACTTC. Its protein is CSASPEVETQYF. The chain carries TRBV20-1 and TRBJ2-5; no firm D call. V gave up 5 bases and J gave up 5 bases, with 12 bases separating them. Looked up from germline, CDR1 is DFQATT and CDR2 is SNEGSKA (reference sequence). There are 12 residues in the CDR3.